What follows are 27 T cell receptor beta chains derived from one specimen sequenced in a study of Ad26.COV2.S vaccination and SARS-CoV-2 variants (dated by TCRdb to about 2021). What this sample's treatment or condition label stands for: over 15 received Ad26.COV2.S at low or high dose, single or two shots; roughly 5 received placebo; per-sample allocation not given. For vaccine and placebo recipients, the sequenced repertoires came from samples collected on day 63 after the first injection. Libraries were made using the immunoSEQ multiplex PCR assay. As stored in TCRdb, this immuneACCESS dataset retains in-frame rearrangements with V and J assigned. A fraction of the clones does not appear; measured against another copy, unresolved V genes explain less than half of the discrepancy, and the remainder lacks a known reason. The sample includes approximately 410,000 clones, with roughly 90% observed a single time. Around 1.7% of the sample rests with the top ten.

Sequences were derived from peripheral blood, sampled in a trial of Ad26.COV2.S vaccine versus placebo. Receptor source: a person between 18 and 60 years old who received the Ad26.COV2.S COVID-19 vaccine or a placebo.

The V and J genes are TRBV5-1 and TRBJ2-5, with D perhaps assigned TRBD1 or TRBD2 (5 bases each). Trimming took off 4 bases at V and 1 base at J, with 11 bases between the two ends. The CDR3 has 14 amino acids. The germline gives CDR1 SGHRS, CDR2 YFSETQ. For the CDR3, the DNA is TGCGCCAGCAGCAGGGGAGCGGCCCAAGAGACCCAGTACTTC. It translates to CASSRGAAQETQYF.

The chain's CDR3 is CASSTPSQPQHF. In nucleotides, the CDR3 is TGTGCCAGCAGCACCCCTTCTCAGCCCCAGCATTTT. The genes are TRBV6-5 and TRBJ1-5; D remains unclear. Trimming removed 6 bases at V and 6 bases at J, with 9 bases between. Germline-derived CDR1 and CDR2 are MNHEY and SVGAGI. The CDR3 spans 12 residues.

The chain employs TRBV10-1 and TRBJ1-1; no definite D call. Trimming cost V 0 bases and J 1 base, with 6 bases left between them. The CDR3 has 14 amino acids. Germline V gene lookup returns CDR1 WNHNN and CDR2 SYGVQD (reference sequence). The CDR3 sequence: CASSESWKNTEAFF. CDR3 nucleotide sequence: TGCGCCAGCAGTGAGTCGTGGAAGAACACTGAAGCTTTCTTT.

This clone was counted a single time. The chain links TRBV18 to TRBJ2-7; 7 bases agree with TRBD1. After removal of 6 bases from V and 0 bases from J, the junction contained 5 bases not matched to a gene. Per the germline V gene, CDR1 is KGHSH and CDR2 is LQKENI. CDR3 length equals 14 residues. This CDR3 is CASSPTGASYEQYF. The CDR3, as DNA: TGTGCCAGCTCCCCCACAGGGGCCTCCTACGAGCAGTACTTC.

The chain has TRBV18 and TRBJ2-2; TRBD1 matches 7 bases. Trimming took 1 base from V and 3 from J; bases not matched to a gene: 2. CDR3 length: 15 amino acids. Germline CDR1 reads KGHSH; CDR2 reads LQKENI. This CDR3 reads CASSPQRGHTGELFF. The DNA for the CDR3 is TGTGCCAGCTCACCACAAAGGGGGCACACCGGGGAGCTGTTTTTT.

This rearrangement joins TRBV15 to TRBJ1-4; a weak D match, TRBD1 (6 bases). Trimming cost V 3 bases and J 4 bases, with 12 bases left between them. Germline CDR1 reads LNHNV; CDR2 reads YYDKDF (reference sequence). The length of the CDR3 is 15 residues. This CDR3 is CATSRVGAGNEKLFF. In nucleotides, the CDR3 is TGTGCCACCAGCAGGGTGGGGGCCGGTAATGAAAAACTGTTTTTT.

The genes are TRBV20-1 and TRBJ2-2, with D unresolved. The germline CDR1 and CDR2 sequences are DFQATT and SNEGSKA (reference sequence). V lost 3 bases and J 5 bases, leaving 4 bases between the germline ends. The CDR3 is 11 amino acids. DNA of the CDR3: TGCAGTGCTAGTTGGACCGGGGAGCTGTTTTTT. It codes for CSASWTGELFF.

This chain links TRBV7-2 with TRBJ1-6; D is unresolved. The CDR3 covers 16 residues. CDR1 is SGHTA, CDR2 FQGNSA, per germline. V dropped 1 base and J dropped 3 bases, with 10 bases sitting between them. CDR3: CASSLEARSYNSPLHF. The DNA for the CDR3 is TGTGCCAGCAGCTTAGAGGCCAGAAGCTATAATTCACCCCTCCACTTT.

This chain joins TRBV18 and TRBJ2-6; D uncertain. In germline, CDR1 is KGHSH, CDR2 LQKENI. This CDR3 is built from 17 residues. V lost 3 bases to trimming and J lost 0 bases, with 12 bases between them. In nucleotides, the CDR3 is TGTGCCAGCTCACCCGCCCTACAGTCCTCTGGGGCCAACGTCCTGACTTTC. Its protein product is CASSPALQSSGANVLTF. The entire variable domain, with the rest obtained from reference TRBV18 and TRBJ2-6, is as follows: NAGVMQNPRHLVRRRGQEARLRCSPMKGHSHVYWYRQLPEEGLKFMVYLQKENIIDESGMPKERFSAEFPKEGPSILRIQQVVRGDSAAYFCASSPALQSSGANVLTFGAGSRLTVL.

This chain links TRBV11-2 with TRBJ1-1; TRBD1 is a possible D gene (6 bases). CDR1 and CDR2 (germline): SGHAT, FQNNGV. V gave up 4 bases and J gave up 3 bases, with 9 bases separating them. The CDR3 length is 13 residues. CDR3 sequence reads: CASSSQGYTEAFF. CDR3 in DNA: TGTGCCAGCAGCTCACAGGGTTACACTGAAGCTTTCTTT.

CDR3 sequence reads: CASSDRDRVGTTDTQYF. DNA of the CDR3: TGCGCCAGCAGTGACCGGGACAGGGTAGGGACAACAGATACGCAGTATTTT. This rearrangement joins TRBV10-1 to TRBJ2-3; 9 bases are a match to TRBD1. Germline lookup yields CDR1 WNHNN and CDR2 SYGVQD (reference sequence). This CDR3 is built from 17 residues. Germline trimming cut 3 bases from V and 3 bases from J; bases unmatched to any gene: 10.

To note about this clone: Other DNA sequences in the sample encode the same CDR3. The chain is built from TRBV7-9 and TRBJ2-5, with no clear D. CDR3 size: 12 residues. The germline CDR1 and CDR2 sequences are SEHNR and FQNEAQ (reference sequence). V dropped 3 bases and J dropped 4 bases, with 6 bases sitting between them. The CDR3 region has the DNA TGTGCCAGCAGCTTTGGTGGAGAGACCCAGTACTTC. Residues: CASSFGGETQYF. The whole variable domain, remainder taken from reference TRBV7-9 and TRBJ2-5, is DTGVSQNPRHKITKRGQNVTFRCDPISEHNRLYWYRQTLGQGPEFLTYFQNEAQLEKSRLLSDRFSAERPKGSFSTLEIQRTEQGDSAMYLCASSFGGETQYFGPGTRLLVL.

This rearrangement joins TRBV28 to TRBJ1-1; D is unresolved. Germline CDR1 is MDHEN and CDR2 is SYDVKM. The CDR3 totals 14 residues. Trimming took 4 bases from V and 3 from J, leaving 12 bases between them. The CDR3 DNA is TGTGCCAGCAGTTCGGAGGGAGGCTACACTGAAGCTTTCTTT. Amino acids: CASSSEGGYTEAFF.

DNA of the CDR3: TGTGCCAGCAGCTTAGGGACAGGGAGGCCCGGAATGTGGCAGTTCTTC. It codes for CASSLGTGRPGMWQFF. V gene TRBV7-9 combines with J gene TRBJ2-1; 8 bases map to TRBD1. The length of the CDR3 is 16 residues. The trim removed 1 base at V and 12 bases at J, leaving 14 bases unmatched. The germline V gene encodes CDR1 SEHNR and CDR2 FQNEAQ (reference sequence).

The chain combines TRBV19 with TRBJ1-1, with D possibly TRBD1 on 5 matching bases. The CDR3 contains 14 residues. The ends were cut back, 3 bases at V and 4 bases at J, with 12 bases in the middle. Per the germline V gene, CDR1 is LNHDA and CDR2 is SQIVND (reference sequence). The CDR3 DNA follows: TGTGCCAGTAGTATCGCTTCGGGGCTCACTGAAGCTTTCTTT. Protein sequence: CASSIASGLTEAFF.

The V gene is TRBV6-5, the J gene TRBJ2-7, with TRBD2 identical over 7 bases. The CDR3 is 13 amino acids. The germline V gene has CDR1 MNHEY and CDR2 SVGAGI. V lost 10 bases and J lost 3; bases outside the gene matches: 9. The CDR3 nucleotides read TGTGCCACACGGTTGGCGGGGGACTACGAGCAGTACTTC. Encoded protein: CATRLAGDYEQYF.

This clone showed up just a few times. CDR3 sequence: CASSLGGIVNQPQHF. For the CDR3, the DNA is TGCGCCAGCAGTCTCGGGGGGATTGTAAATCAGCCCCAGCATTTT. The chain is built from TRBV5-1 and TRBJ1-5, with a weak D call TRBD1 (5 bases). The ends were cut back, 5 bases at V and 4 bases at J, with 16 bases in the middle. The germline CDR1 and CDR2 sequences are SGHRS and YFSETQ. The CDR3 runs 15 residues.

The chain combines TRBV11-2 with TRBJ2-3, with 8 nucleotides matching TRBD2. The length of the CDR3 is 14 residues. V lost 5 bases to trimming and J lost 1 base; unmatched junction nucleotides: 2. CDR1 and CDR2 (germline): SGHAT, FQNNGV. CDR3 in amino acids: CASSRSGGTDTQYF. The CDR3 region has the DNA TGTGCCAGCAGCCGTAGCGGGGGCACAGATACGCAGTATTTT.

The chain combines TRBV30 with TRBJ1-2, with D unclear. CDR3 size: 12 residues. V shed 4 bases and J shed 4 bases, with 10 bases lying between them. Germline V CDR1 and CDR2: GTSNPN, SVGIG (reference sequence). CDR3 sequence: CAWMWKVYGYTF. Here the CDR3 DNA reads TGTGCCTGGATGTGGAAGGTCTATGGCTACACCTTC.

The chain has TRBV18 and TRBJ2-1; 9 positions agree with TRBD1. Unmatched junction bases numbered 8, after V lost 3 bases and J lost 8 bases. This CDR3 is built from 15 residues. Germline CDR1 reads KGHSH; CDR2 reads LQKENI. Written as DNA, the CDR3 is TGTGCCAGCTCACCTCCGGGACAGGGATACTATGAGCAGTTCTTC. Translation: CASSPPGQGYYEQFF.

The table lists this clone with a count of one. This CDR3 is CASRLQGLETQYF. The CDR3 DNA sequence: TGTGCCAGCAGGCTACAGGGTCTAGAGACCCAGTACTTC. The chain couples TRBV28 to TRBJ2-5; D perhaps matches TRBD1 (6 bases). V was pared by 6 bases and J by 4 bases, with 12 bases between. Germline loops: CDR1 MDHEN, CDR2 SYDVKM. CDR3 length: 13 amino acids.

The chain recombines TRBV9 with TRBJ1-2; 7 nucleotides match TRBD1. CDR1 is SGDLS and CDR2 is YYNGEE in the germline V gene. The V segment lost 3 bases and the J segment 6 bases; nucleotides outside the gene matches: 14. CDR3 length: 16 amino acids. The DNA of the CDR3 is TGTGCCAGCAGCGCGCGACCGGGACAGCCGAACCATGGCTACACCTTC. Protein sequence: CASSARPGQPNHGYTF.

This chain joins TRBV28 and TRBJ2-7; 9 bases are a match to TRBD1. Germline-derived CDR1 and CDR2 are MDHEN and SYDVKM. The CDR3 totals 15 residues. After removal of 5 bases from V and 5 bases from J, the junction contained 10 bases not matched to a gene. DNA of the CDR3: TGTGCCAGCAGTCGGCCGGGACAGGGTACCCACGAGCAGTACTTC. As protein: CASSRPGQGTHEQYF.

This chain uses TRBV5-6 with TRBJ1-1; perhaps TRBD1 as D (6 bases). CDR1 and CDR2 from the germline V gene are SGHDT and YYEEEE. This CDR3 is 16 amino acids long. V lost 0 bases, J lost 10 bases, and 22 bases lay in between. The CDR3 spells CASSLGARDTTPLAFF. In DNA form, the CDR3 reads TGTGCCAGCAGCTTGGGGGCCCGGGACACAACTCCCCTAGCTTTCTTT.

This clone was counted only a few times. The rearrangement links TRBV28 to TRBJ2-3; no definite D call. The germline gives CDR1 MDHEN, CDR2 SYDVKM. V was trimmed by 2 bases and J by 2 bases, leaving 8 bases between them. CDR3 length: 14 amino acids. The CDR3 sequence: CASSLNPVTDTQYF. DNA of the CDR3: TGTGCCAGCAGTTTAAATCCCGTCACAGATACGCAGTATTTT.

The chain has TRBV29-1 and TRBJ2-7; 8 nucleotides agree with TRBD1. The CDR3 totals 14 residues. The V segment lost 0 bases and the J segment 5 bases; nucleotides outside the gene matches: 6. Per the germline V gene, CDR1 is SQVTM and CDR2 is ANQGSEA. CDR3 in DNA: TGCAGCGTTGAAGATCTTTCAGGGGGCAACGAGCAGTACTTC. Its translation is CSVEDLSGGNEQYF.

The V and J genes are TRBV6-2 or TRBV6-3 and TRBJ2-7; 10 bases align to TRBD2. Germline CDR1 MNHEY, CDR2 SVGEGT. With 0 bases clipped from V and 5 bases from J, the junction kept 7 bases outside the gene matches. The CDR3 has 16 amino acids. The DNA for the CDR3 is TGTGCCAGCAGTTACTCGCTAGCGGGGGATAGTAACGAGCAGTACTTC. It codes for CASSYSLAGDSNEQYF.